These 15 T cell receptor beta chains were sequenced from one sample in a study of cytomegalovirus exposure and HLA in healthy donors. This PCR relied on a set of 60 Vbeta primers and 13 Jbeta primers. Assay: immunoSEQ multiplex PCR; the TCRdb copy retains only in-frame clones and omits some. The sample lists approximately 91,000 clones, about two thirds occurring once. The material sequenced was PBMCs. Source of these receptors: a human donor in good health.

The gene calls are TRBV15 and TRBJ2-3; TRBD2 aligns across 12 bases. The CDR3 extends over 13 amino acids. The trim removed 6 bases at V and 7 bases at J, leaving 2 bases unmatched. Germline CDR1 reads LNHNV; CDR2 reads YYDKDF (reference sequence). The CDR3 DNA reads TGTGCCACCAGACTAGCGGGGGGCAATACGCAGTATTTT. It codes for CATRLAGGNTQYF.

This sequence joins TRBV6-5 and TRBJ1-2, with no clear D. The CDR3 is 14 residues long. V lost 0 bases and J 5 bases, leaving 10 bases between the germline ends. Germline V CDR1 and CDR2: MNHEY, SVGAGI. In nucleotides, the CDR3 is TGTGCCAGCAGTTACTCGAGCTTTCCTTATGGCTACACCTTC. Its translation is CASSYSSFPYGYTF.

The chain couples TRBV9 to TRBJ2-7; the match to TRBD1 covers 10 bases. V lost 3 bases to trimming and J lost 3 bases; unmatched junction nucleotides: 6. The CDR3 extends over 15 amino acids. CDR1 is SGDLS and CDR2 is YYNGEE in the germline V gene. Written as DNA, the CDR3 is TGTGCCAGCAGCGCCCGACAGGGGGCAAACTACGAGCAGTACTTC. It codes for CASSARQGANYEQYF.

V is TRBV19 and J is TRBJ2-2, with 8 bases lining up with TRBD2. The CDR3 covers 14 residues. CDR1 and CDR2 from the germline V gene are LNHDA and SQIVND (reference sequence). Trimming cost V 7 bases and J 3 bases; bases outside gene matches: 4. Written as DNA, the CDR3 is TGTGCCAGTAATGGCGGGGGGTACACCGGGGAGCTGTTTTTT. Translating it yields CASNGGGYTGELFF.

As to this clone: Sequence at one end of the junction differs from germline and may be a read error. The chain employs TRBV6-1 and TRBJ1-2; TRBD1 agrees at 9 bases. The CDR3 has 14 amino acids. CDR1 is MNHNS, CDR2 SASEGT, per germline. This chain's CDR3 is CASREGQGYYGYTF. The CDR3 DNA reads as TGTGCCAGCAGGGAAGGACAGGGGTACTATGGCTACACCTTC.

CDR3 sequence: CASSEYSSNYGYTF. The CDR3 bases are TGTGCCAGCAGTGAATACAGTTCTAACTATGGCTACACCTTC. The chain couples TRBV2 to TRBJ1-2; D call uncertain. Germline assignment: CDR1 SNHLY and CDR2 FYNNEI. Trimming took off 2 bases at V and 0 bases at J, with 7 bases between the two ends. The CDR3 totals 14 residues. Using reference TRBV2 and TRBJ1-2 for the parts outside the CDR3, the full variable domain is EPEVTQTPSHQVTQMGQEVILRCVPISNHLYFYWYRQILGQKVEFLVSFYNNEISEKSEIFDDQFSVERPDGSNFTLKIRSTKLEDSAMYFCASSEYSSNYGYTFGSGTRLTVV.

This chain joins TRBV10-1 and TRBJ2-7; 8 bases line up with TRBD1. This CDR3 region has 13 residues. Germline CDR1 WNHNN, CDR2 SYGVQD (reference sequence). V dropped 7 bases and J dropped 1; count of bases not matched to a gene: 3. CDR3 sequence reads: CASNYRGSYEQYF. CDR3 bases: TGCGCCAGCAACTACAGGGGGTCCTACGAGCAGTACTTC.

The genes are TRBV9 and TRBJ1-3; no reliable D call. The V end was cut by 3 bases, the J end by 4 bases, with 14 bases between. This CDR3 spans 15 amino acids. Germline loops: CDR1 SGDLS, CDR2 YYNGEE. CDR3 sequence (DNA): TGTGCCAGCAGCGCCACGGTCTGGGCAGGAAACACCATATATTTT. This gives the protein CASSATVWAGNTIYF.

The gene calls are TRBV19 and TRBJ2-1, with 7 nucleotides matching TRBD1. Germline lookup yields CDR1 LNHDA and CDR2 SQIVND (reference sequence). There are 14 residues in the CDR3. With V trimmed by 5 bases and J by 7 bases, 8 bases remained unmatched. In nucleotides, the CDR3 is TGTGCCAGTAGTCCTACAGGGGTAGCGAATGAGCAGTTCTTC. Translating gives CASSPTGVANEQFF.

The chain carries TRBV7-8 and TRBJ1-2; weak D call: TRBD1 (5 bases). Germline V gene data show CDR1 as SGHVS and CDR2 as FQNEAQ. CDR3 length: 12 amino acids. Trimming took 5 bases from V and 13 from J, leaving 17 bases between them. The CDR3 nucleotides read TGTGCCAGCAGCCCACCCCTACAGGCCTCCACCTTC. It codes for CASSPPLQASTF.

The chain uses TRBV18 and TRBJ1-3, with TRBD1 as a possible D gene (6 bases). This CDR3 comprises 16 residues. The V end was cut by 2 bases, the J end by 1 base, with 12 bases between. CDR1 and CDR2 (germline): KGHSH, LQKENI. The CDR3 loop reads CASSPAQGGSGNTIYF. CDR3 sequence (DNA): TGTGCCAGCTCACCAGCACAGGGTGGATCTGGAAACACCATATATTTT.

This clone was seen once. This chain uses TRBV5-6 with TRBJ2-5, with TRBD1 matching 12 bases. Germline CDR1 is SGHDT and CDR2 is YYEEEE. V trimming: 4 bases; J trimming: 4 bases; junction bases outside the gene matches: 2. The CDR3 contains 14 residues. As DNA, the CDR3 is TGTGCCAGCAGCCGGGACAGGGGGCGAGAGACCCAGTACTTC. Translating it yields CASSRDRGRETQYF.

The V gene is TRBV7-9, the J gene TRBJ1-1; a possible D gene is TRBD1 (6 bases). CDR3 length equals 14 residues. From germline, CDR1 is SEHNR and CDR2 FQNEAQ (reference sequence). Trimming shortened V by 5 bases and J by 4 bases, and 14 bases separated the two germline ends. The CDR3 sequence is CASSISTGPTEAFF. The DNA of the CDR3 is TGTGCCAGCAGCATATCGACAGGTCCCACTGAAGCTTTCTTT.

This clone was picked up one time. This chain links TRBV5-1 with TRBJ2-3, with 7 bases lining up with TRBD1. The CDR3 is made up of 15 amino acids. In germline, CDR1 is SGHRS, CDR2 YFSETQ. Losses at the gene ends were 2 bases for V and 3 bases for J; bases not matched to a gene: 6. CDR3 sequence reads: CASSFLGQSTDTQYF. The DNA of the CDR3 is TGCGCCAGCAGCTTCCTGGGACAGTCTACAGATACGCAGTATTTT.

The chain recombines TRBV4-3 with TRBJ2-7, with a possible D match to TRBD2 (6 bases). CDR3 length: 14 residues. The V and J ends lost 5 bases and 2 bases respectively, with 13 bases between them. Germline CDR1 is LGHNA and CDR2 is YSLEER. The CDR3 loop is CASSAGPLPYEQYF. In DNA form, the CDR3 reads TGCGCCAGCAGCGCGGGACCGCTGCCCTACGAGCAGTACTTC.